These T cell receptor beta chains were read from a single sample in a study of shared clonotypes between healthy human individuals. The assay was immunoSEQ multiplex PCR, and TCRdb's table has in-frame clones only and misses some. Of over 750,000 clones listed, just over 95% are singletons. Sequenced input: naive CD8+ T cells sorted from blood. These receptors were taken from a man aged 25 to 40 in good health. Both conserved end residues are part of each CDR3. A D gene is named only where the DNA matches it firmly. Size is omitted from some rows. Given values are once, few, many or a class for expanded clones.

j_call	d_call	v_call	clone_size	cdr3_aa	cdr3_nt
TRBJ2-7	TRBD2	TRBV29-1	once	CSVRLAGRGYEQYF	TGCAGCGTAAGACTAGCGGGACGGGGCTACGAGCAGTACTTC
TRBJ2-1	TRBD2	TRBV6-5	.	CASSYASGGPHEQFF	TGTGCCAGCAGTTACGCGTCGGGAGGGCCTCATGAGCAGTTCTTC
TRBJ2-1	TRBD1	TRBV5-4	.	CASGTGGNEQFF	TGTGCCTCCGGGACAGGGGGCAATGAGCAGTTCTTC
TRBJ2-7	TRBD2	TRBV6-5	.	CASSRLAEGYDHSYF	TGTGCCAGCAGTAGACTAGCGGAGGGTTATGATCACTCGTACTTC
TRBJ2-1	.	TRBV7-2	.	CASSLEGLTLYNEQFF	TGTGCCAGCAGCTTAGAAGGACTAACTTTGTACAATGAGCAGTTCTTC
TRBJ2-7	.	TRBV27	.	CASSSDLGSGNEQYF	TGTGCCAGCAGTTCCGATTTGGGCTCTGGGAACGAGCAGTACTTC
TRBJ2-5	.	TRBV11-2	.	CASSLIQWRQGGETQYF	TGTGCCAGCAGCTTAATCCAATGGAGACAGGGAGGAGAGACCCAGTACTTC
TRBJ1-1	.	TRBV30	.	CAWSPGTNTEAFF	TGTGCCTGGAGTCCGGGGACGAACACTGAAGCTTTCTTT
TRBJ2-7	.	TRBV29-1	.	CSGGSGLGYEQYF	TGCAGTGGAGGCAGTGGACTGGGCTACGAGCAGTACTTC
TRBJ2-1	TRBD2	TRBV28	.	CASSLGTSGRHEQFF	TGTGCCAGCAGTTTGGGGACTAGCGGGAGACATGAGCAGTTCTTC
TRBJ2-2	TRBD2	TRBV6-6	.	CASNGGVSTGELFF	TGTGCCAGCAATGGGGGGGTAAGCACCGGGGAGCTGTTTTTT
TRBJ2-7	.	TRBV10-2	once	CASRGDIDYEQYF	TGCGCCAGCAGGGGGGACATCGACTACGAGCAGTACTTC
TRBJ2-7	.	TRBV29-1	.	CSVAGFDNTYEQYF	TGCAGCGTTGCAGGCTTCGACAATACCTACGAGCAGTACTTC
TRBJ2-7	TRBD1	TRBV19	.	CASSTARGSSYEQYF	TGTGCCAGTAGTACCGCCAGGGGGAGTTCCTACGAGCAGTACTTC
TRBJ2-2	.	TRBV19	.	CASSNRQTNTGELFF	TGTGCCAGTAGTAACCGACAGACTAACACCGGGGAGCTGTTTTTT
TRBJ2-7	TRBD1	TRBV5-5	.	CASSLGQGFNEQYF	TGTGCCAGCAGCTTGGGACAGGGCTTCAACGAGCAGTACTTC
TRBJ1-2	.	TRBV27	once	CASSSTRLNGNYGYTF	TGTGCCAGCAGTTCTACCCGTCTTAACGGGAACTATGGCTACACCTTC
TRBJ2-1	TRBD2	TRBV5-1	.	CASSPRESGNYNEQFF	TGCGCCAGCAGTCCTCGGGAGAGCGGGAACTACAATGAGCAGTTCTTC
TRBJ2-1	TRBD2	TRBV4-1	once	CASSQGTSGTDEQFF	TGCGCCAGCAGCCAAGGGACTAGCGGGACAGATGAGCAGTTCTTC
TRBJ1-1	.	TRBV6-5	.	CASSEGGGHTEAFF	TGTGCCAGCAGTGAGGGTGGGGGGCACACTGAAGCTTTCTTT
TRBJ1-1	.	TRBV29-1	.	CSVDPGAGTEAFF	TGCAGCGTTGATCCCGGGGCTGGCACTGAAGCTTTCTTT
TRBJ2-1	TRBD1	TRBV2	.	CASSDPGQAYNEQFF	TGTGCCAGCAGTGACCCGGGACAGGCCTACAATGAGCAGTTCTTC
TRBJ2-1	TRBD2	TRBV9	.	CASSVGTSGRFEQFF	TGTGCCAGCAGCGTCGGGACTAGCGGGAGGTTTGAGCAGTTCTTC
TRBJ2-1	TRBD2	TRBV11-2	.	CASSSHLAGRYNEQFF	TGTGCCAGCAGCTCTCACCTAGCGGGACGATACAATGAGCAGTTCTTC
TRBJ2-7	.	TRBV10-3	.	CAISEGAVAQYF	TGTGCCATCAGTGAGGGGGCCGTGGCGCAGTACTTC
TRBJ2-7	.	TRBV11-2	once	CASSFRTPYEQYF	TGTGCCAGCAGCTTCAGGACCCCCTACGAGCAGTACTTC
TRBJ2-1	.	TRBV2	.	CASMSTGYYNEQFF	TGTGCCAGCATGTCCACAGGATATTACAATGAGCAGTTCTTC
TRBJ1-5	.	TRBV15	.	CATSRDRSSNQPQHF	TGTGCCACCAGCAGAGATCGAAGTAGCAATCAGCCCCAGCATTTT
TRBJ2-7	.	TRBV5-1	few	CASSLGVWVQGYEQYF	TGCGCCAGCAGCTTAGGTGTCTGGGTACAGGGATACGAGCAGTACTTC
TRBJ2-5	TRBD2	TRBV2	.	CASSWTSGRNLDIQETQYF	TGTGCCAGCAGTTGGACTAGCGGGAGGAATTTGGATATTCAAGAGACCCAGTACTTC
TRBJ2-6	.	TRBV6-5	.	CASSSHGFSGANVLTF	TGTGCCAGCAGTTCCCACGGTTTCTCTGGGGCCAACGTCCTGACTTTC
TRBJ2-5	TRBD1	TRBV5-6	.	CASSFRTGGFGPQYF	TGTGCCAGCAGCTTCCGGACAGGTGGATTCGGGCCCCAGTACTTC
TRBJ1-3	.	TRBV30	.	CAWSLEGNTIYF	TGTGCCTGGAGTCTGGAGGGAAACACCATATATTTT
TRBJ1-1	.	TRBV29-1	.	CSGEALNTEAFF	TGCAGCGGGGAGGCCTTGAACACTGAAGCTTTCTTT
TRBJ2-1	TRBD1	TRBV27	.	CASSGQGGNEQFF	TGTGCCAGCTCGGGACAGGGGGGGAATGAGCAGTTCTTC
TRBJ2-3	TRBD2	TRBV10-2	.	CASKSGGTDTQYF	TGCGCCAGCAAAAGCGGGGGCACAGATACGCAGTATTTT
TRBJ2-2	.	TRBV11-3	.	CASSSRENTGELFF	TGTGCCAGCAGCTCACGGGAGAACACCGGGGAGCTGTTTTTT
TRBJ2-1	TRBD2	TRBV9	once	CASSVELAGGPNNEQFF	TGTGCCAGCAGCGTAGAACTAGCGGGAGGACCCAACAATGAGCAGTTCTTC
TRBJ2-5	.	TRBV4-1	.	CASSKGRRDQETQYF	TGCGCCAGCAGCAAGGGGAGGAGGGACCAAGAGACCCAGTACTTC
TRBJ1-1	.	TRBV18	.	CASSPRDLTEAFF	TGTGCCAGCTCACCACGGGACCTCACTGAAGCTTTCTTT
TRBJ2-7	.	TRBV7-9	once	CASSLPPDEQYF	TGTGCCAGCAGCTTGCCCCCAGACGAGCAGTACTTC
TRBJ1-2	.	TRBV5-1	.	CASSGGAVLDGYTF	TGCGCCAGCAGCGGGGGTGCGGTGCTCGATGGCTACACCTTC
TRBJ2-1	.	TRBV19	.	CASSKHWTLRNEQFF	TGTGCCAGTAGTAAGCACTGGACTCTTAGGAATGAGCAGTTCTTC
TRBJ2-2	TRBD2	TRBV11-2	.	CASSISSGNTGELFF	TGTGCCAGCAGCATATCTAGCGGTAACACCGGGGAGCTGTTTTTT
TRBJ2-7	.	TRBV7-9	.	CASSLKLGEQYF	TGTGCCAGCAGCTTAAAACTAGGCGAGCAGTACTTC
TRBJ2-3	.	TRBV6-5	.	CASSPWTLNTQYF	TGTGCCAGCAGTCCCTGGACACTCAATACGCAGTATTTT
TRBJ2-1	.	TRBV29-1	once	CSVATTNYNEQFF	TGCAGCGTTGCCACGACTAACTACAATGAGCAGTTCTTC
TRBJ2-3	.	TRBV4-1	.	CASSQLSGSTDTQYF	TGCGCCAGCAGCCAACTTAGCGGAAGCACAGATACGCAGTATTTT
TRBJ2-7	.	TRBV11-3	.	CASSLSPTYEQYF	TGTGCCAGCAGCTTATCCCCAACCTACGAGCAGTACTTC
TRBJ2-2	.	TRBV2	.	CASSERYGGNTGELFF	TGTGCCAGCAGTGAACGATACGGCGGGAACACCGGGGAGCTGTTTTTT
TRBJ2-7	TRBD1	TRBV2	.	CASSGTASSYEQYF	TGTGCCAGCAGCGGGACAGCTTCTTCCTACGAGCAGTACTTC
TRBJ2-1	.	TRBV6-4	.	CASSVGTYNEQFF	TGTGCCAGCAGTGTAGGGACCTACAATGAGCAGTTCTTC